One and the same sample provided the 27 T cell receptor beta chains below, sequenced in a study of cytomegalovirus exposure and HLA in healthy donors. Data came from immunoSEQ multiplex PCR; TCRdb stores just in-frame clones and leaves some out. Of about 110,000 clones in the sample, under 97% were seen once. The sample taken for sequencing was PBMCs. Every receptor here comes from a young woman in good health and CMV-seronegative.

V usage is TRBV5-1 and J usage is TRBJ1-3, with no clear D. Germline V gives CDR1 SGHRS, CDR2 YFSETQ. This CDR3 contains 14 residues. V was clipped by 4 bases and J by 4 bases, with 12 bases between them. CDR3 bases: TGCGCCAGCAGCCCAACAGAGTCCGGAAACACCATATATTTT. It codes for CASSPTESGNTIYF.

The chain couples TRBV16 to TRBJ1-2; weak D call: TRBD1 (5 bases). The V end lost 7 bases, the J end lost 8 bases, and 20 bases lay between the germline ends. The CDR3 is made up of 14 amino acids. Germline-derived CDR1 and CDR2 are KGHSY and FQNENV. DNA of the CDR3: TGTGCCAGCACCCGAAGGGGCCTCTCGGGCGGCTACACCTTC. Translated: CASTRRGLSGGYTF.

The rearrangement links TRBV5-8 to TRBJ1-1; tentative D call: TRBD1 (6 bases). The germline V gene has CDR1 SGHTS and CDR2 YDEGEE. V was pared by 4 bases and J by 2 bases, with 9 bases between. The length of the CDR3 is 13 residues. In DNA, the CDR3 is TGTGCCAGCAGCCAACAGGGAAACACTGAAGCTTTCTTT. This codes for CASSQQGNTEAFF.

The chain employs TRBV5-4 and TRBJ1-1, with D possibly matching TRBD1 (5 bases). From germline, CDR1 is SGHNT and CDR2 YYREEE (reference sequence). There are 14 residues in the CDR3. V was clipped by 10 bases and J by 5 bases, with 21 bases between them. The CDR3 bases are TGTGCCGAAGGAGGGGTAACTGGGGGAACTGAAGCTTTCTTT. Amino acid sequence: CAEGGVTGGTEAFF.

This chain connects TRBV19 to TRBJ1-5; 7 bases are a match to TRBD1. CDR3 length: 13 amino acids. Looked up from germline, CDR1 is LNHDA and CDR2 is SQIVND (reference sequence). V lost 8 bases and J lost 4; bases outside the gene matches: 5. Here the CDR3 DNA reads TGTGCCAGTCGGGACAGACCAAATCAGCCCCAGCATTTT. Residues: CASRDRPNQPQHF.

V and J are TRBV2 and TRBJ2-7; 7 bases line up with TRBD1. Trimming took 6 bases from V and 3 from J; bases not matched to a gene: 8. The CDR3 totals 14 residues. From germline, CDR1 is SNHLY and CDR2 FYNNEI. CDR3 sequence (DNA): TGTGCCAGCAGGGCCCGGGACAGTTTCTACGAGCAGTACTTC. Its protein product is CASRARDSFYEQYF.

This chain uses TRBV5-1 with TRBJ2-7; D possibly corresponds to TRBD1 (5 bases). V lost 0 bases to trimming and J lost 4 bases, with 14 bases between them. From germline, CDR1 is SGHRS and CDR2 YFSETQ. This CDR3 contains 15 residues. The CDR3 sequence: CASSLAPPDSYEQYF. CDR3 bases: TGCGCCAGCAGCTTGGCGCCCCCAGACAGTTACGAGCAGTACTTC. Filled out from reference TRBV5-1 and TRBJ2-7, the complete variable domain reads KAGVTQTPRYLIKTRGQQVTLSCSPISGHRSVSWYQQTPGQGLQFLFEYFSETQRNKGNFPGRFSGRQFSNSRSEMNVSTLELGDSALYLCASSLAPPDSYEQYFGPGTRLTVT.

The chain recombines TRBV15 with TRBJ1-4; D unclear. The germline V gene encodes CDR1 LNHNV and CDR2 YYDKDF (reference sequence). With 5 bases removed from V and 7 bases from J, the gap between germline ends came to 14 bases. The CDR3 runs 14 residues. The CDR3: CATSRTTRGEKLFF. CDR3 bases: TGTGCCACCAGCCGGACGACACGGGGTGAAAAACTGTTTTTT.

This rearrangement joins TRBV6-5 to TRBJ1-1, with a tentative D call TRBD1 (5 bases). Germline assignment: CDR1 MNHEY and CDR2 SVGAGI. The CDR3 has 14 amino acids. V was shortened by 6 bases and J by 0 bases, with 11 bases between the two germline ends. In nucleotides, the CDR3 is TGTGCCAGCAGCCGAGGACACCTGAACACTGAAGCTTTCTTT. It codes for CASSRGHLNTEAFF.

This chain uses TRBV7-8 with TRBJ2-7, with 9 bases matching TRBD1. Trimming removed 2 bases from V and 4 bases from J; junction bases left unmatched: 15. The length of the CDR3 is 18 residues. The germline V gene encodes CDR1 SGHVS and CDR2 FQNEAQ. The CDR3 reads CASSLTFRAGQGHYEQYF. The CDR3 bases are TGTGCCAGCAGCTTAACCTTCAGGGCGGGACAGGGTCATTACGAGCAGTACTTC.

The chain has TRBV19 and TRBJ1-1; no definite D call. CDR3 length: 9 amino acids. Germline V gene lookup returns CDR1 LNHDA and CDR2 SQIVND (reference sequence). CDR3 protein: CCGGNEAFF. The CDR3 coding sequence is TGTTGTGGAGGGAATGAAGCTTTCTTT.

The rearrangement joins TRBV6-5 to TRBJ2-5; 7 nucleotides line up with TRBD1. This CDR3 has 14 residues. V was pared by 6 bases and J by 4 bases, with 8 bases of the junction left unmatched. Germline V gene lookup returns CDR1 MNHEY and CDR2 SVGAGI. The DNA for the CDR3 is TGTGCCAGCAGCCAGACAGGGTCGGGAGAGACCCAGTACTTC. It yields the protein CASSQTGSGETQYF.

This chain uses TRBV27 with TRBJ2-3; TRBD2 aligns across 7 bases. CDR1 is MNHEY and CDR2 is SMNVEV in the germline V gene (reference sequence). V was clipped by 5 bases and J by 4 bases; unmatched bases: 12. This CDR3 has 16 residues. CDR3 nucleotide sequence: TGTGCCAGCAGTCCATACCTCGCTAGCGGACCAGATACGCAGTATTTT. This codes for CASSPYLASGPDTQYF.

This clone came up once. The rearrangement joins TRBV19 to TRBJ1-1; 9 nucleotides line up with TRBD1. This CDR3 has 14 amino acids. V was clipped by 5 bases and J by 4 bases; unmatched bases: 5. Germline lookup yields CDR1 LNHDA and CDR2 SQIVND (reference sequence). The DNA of the CDR3 is TGTGCCAGTAGTGAACAGGGGGCGCCCACTGAAGCTTTCTTT. Residues: CASSEQGAPTEAFF.

This clone has only a few counts. CDR3: CASSVGATEQYF. As DNA, the CDR3 is TGTGCCAGTAGTGTGGGAGCTACCGAGCAGTACTTC. This chain links TRBV19 with TRBJ2-7; TRBD2 might be the D (5 bases). V was shortened by 5 bases and J by 6 bases, with 11 bases between the two germline ends. CDR1 is LNHDA and CDR2 is SQIVND in the germline V gene (reference sequence). The length of the CDR3 is 12 residues.

The DNA of the CDR3 is TGCGCCAGCAGCCAAGAAATCGGGTTTTCACCCCTCCACTTT. Amino acid sequence: CASSQEIGFSPLHF. The chain links TRBV4-3 to TRBJ1-6; no clear D. The germline gives CDR1 LGHNA, CDR2 YSLEER. The length of the CDR3 is 14 residues. V lost 0 bases and J 9 bases, leaving 9 bases between the germline ends.

The chain has TRBV12-1 and TRBJ2-4; the DNA was not compared with TRBD1, the D call given in the table. TRBV12-1 constitutes a pseudogene. The CDR3 has 15 amino acids. CDR3 sequence (DNA): TGTGCCAGCAGCTCTCAGGGGGTACTCAAAAACATTCAGTACTTC. Protein product: CASSSQGVLKNIQYF.

This sequence joins TRBV2 and TRBJ2-5; TRBD2 is a possible D gene (7 bases). The CDR3 has 16 residues. Germline V gene lookup returns CDR1 SNHLY and CDR2 FYNNEI. The V gene lost 7 bases and the J gene lost 4 bases, with 22 bases spanning the gap. The CDR3 DNA reads as TGTGCCAGCAATGGAGTAGGGGGGGCTCGGGTAGAGACCCAGTACTTC. Amino acid sequence: CASNGVGGARVETQYF.

The chain recombines TRBV9 with TRBJ2-3; D might be TRBD1 (5 bases). CDR1 and CDR2 from the germline V gene are SGDLS and YYNGEE. The CDR3 consists of 14 residues. Trimming removed 3 bases at V and 4 bases at J, with 12 bases between. CDR3 DNA sequence: TGTGCCAGCAGCGAGACGACAGCCTCAGATACGCAGTATTTT. Protein product: CASSETTASDTQYF.

The table lists this clone with a count of one. V and J are TRBV18 and TRBJ1-3; D is unresolved. V gave up 6 bases and J gave up 9 bases, with 9 bases separating them. This CDR3 contains 11 residues. Germline assignment: CDR1 KGHSH and CDR2 LQKENI. The CDR3 DNA is TGTGCCAGCTCCCGGGATGGCACCATATATTTT. This codes for CASSRDGTIYF.

V and J are TRBV27 and TRBJ2-2, with a weak D call TRBD2 (7 bases). Germline CDR1 and CDR2: MNHEY and SMNVEV (reference sequence). The CDR3 contains 13 residues. The ends were cut back, 8 bases at V and 3 bases at J, with 10 bases in the middle. CDR3 nucleotides: TGTGCCAGCTCGGGGGGCGACACCGGGGAGCTGTTTTTT. Translation: CASSGGDTGELFF.

The J gene is TRBJ1-2, the V gene TRBV28; no reliable D call. Germline V lookup: CDR1 MDHEN, CDR2 SYDVKM. The CDR3 contains 12 residues. V was shortened by 3 bases and J by 8 bases, with 10 bases between the two germline ends. Here the CDR3 DNA reads TGTGCCAGCAGTTTGGTACATAAGGGCTACACCTTC. Translation gives CASSLVHKGYTF.

This clone has a single count. The chain carries TRBV5-8 and TRBJ1-5; D may be TRBD1 (5 bases). The V gene's germline CDR1 is SGHTS and CDR2 YDEGEE. There are 14 residues in the CDR3. V was pared by 6 bases and J by 4 bases, with 14 bases between. The CDR3 reads CASTWTGENQPQHF. The CDR3 DNA is TGTGCCAGCACCTGGACGGGGGAGAATCAGCCCCAGCATTTT. The complete variable domain, with remaining parts taken from reference TRBV5-8 and TRBJ1-5, reads EAGVTQSPTHLIKTRGQQATLRCSPISGHTSVYWYQQALGLGLQFLLWYDEGEERNRGNFPPRFSGRQFPNYSSELNVNALELEDSALYLCASTWTGENQPQHFGDGTRLSIL.

This rearrangement joins TRBV6-1 to TRBJ2-5; 7 nucleotides agree with TRBD1. The J call is doubtful: the DNA matches TRBJ2-7 better. CDR1 and CDR2 from the germline V gene are MNHNS and SASEGT. This CDR3 is 14 amino acids long. This CDR3 reads CASTRTGGSYEQYF. CDR3 coding DNA: TGTGCCAGCACGAGGACAGGCGGCTCCTACGAGCAGTACTTC.

The rearrangement uses TRBV2 and TRBJ2-5; the D gene is possibly TRBD2 (6 bases). The CDR3 consists of 19 residues. Germline CDR1 reads SNHLY; CDR2 reads FYNNEI. Deletions cut 4 bases from V and 5 bases from J, with 29 bases between. The CDR3: CASSGSIGTANNGGETQYF. The CDR3 nucleotides are TGTGCCAGCAGTGGTTCCATAGGGACTGCTAATAATGGGGGGGAGACCCAGTACTTC.

This chain joins TRBV5-5 and TRBJ1-1; 8 bases are a match to TRBD1. V shed 6 bases and J 5 bases; nucleotides not matched to a gene: 9. Germline-derived CDR1 and CDR2 are SGHKS and YYEKEE (reference sequence). This CDR3 region has 14 residues. CDR3 bases: TGTGCCAGCATCTCAGGACAGGGATTAACTGAAGCTTTCTTT. Residues: CASISGQGLTEAFF. The full variable domain, in which reference TRBV5-5 and TRBJ1-1 provide the parts outside the CDR3, is DAGVTQSPTHLIKTRGQQVTLRCSPISGHKSVSWYQQVLGQGPQFIFQYYEKEERGRGNFPDRFSARQFPNYSSELNVNALLLGDSALYLCASISGQGLTEAFFGQGTRLTVV.

J is TRBJ2-3 and V is TRBV9; 8 nucleotides line up with TRBD2. Germline V gene data show CDR1 as SGDLS and CDR2 as YYNGEE. The V gene end was trimmed by 2 bases and the J gene end by 0 bases; junction bases not matched to a gene: 5. This CDR3 region has 16 residues. The CDR3 nucleotides read TGTGCCAGCAGCGTGCATAGCGGGGCGAGCACAGATACGCAGTATTTT. Its protein product is CASSVHSGASTDTQYF.